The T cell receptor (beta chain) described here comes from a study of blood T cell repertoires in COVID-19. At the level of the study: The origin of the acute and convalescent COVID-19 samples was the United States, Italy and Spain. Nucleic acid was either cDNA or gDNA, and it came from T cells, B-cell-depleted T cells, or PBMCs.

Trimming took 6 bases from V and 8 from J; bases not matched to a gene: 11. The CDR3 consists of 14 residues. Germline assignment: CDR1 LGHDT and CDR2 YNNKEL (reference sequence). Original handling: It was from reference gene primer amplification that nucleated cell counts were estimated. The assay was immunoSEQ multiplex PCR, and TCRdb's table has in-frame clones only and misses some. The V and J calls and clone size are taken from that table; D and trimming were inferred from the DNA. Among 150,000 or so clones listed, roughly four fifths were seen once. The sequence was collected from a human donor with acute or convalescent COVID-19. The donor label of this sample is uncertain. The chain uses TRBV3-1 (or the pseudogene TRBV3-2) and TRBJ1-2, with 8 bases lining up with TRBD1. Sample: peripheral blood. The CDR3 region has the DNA TGTGCCAGCAGTCCTCGGACAGGGACAGGCGGCTACACCTTC. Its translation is CASSPRTGTGGYTF.